The clone carrying this TCR beta chain was recorded many times. Antigen unknown. This record comes from a study of response to subunit inactivated influenza vaccine. Overall study findings and caveats: The authors suggested that few new T cells are recruited per seasonal influenza vaccination.

The CDR3 totals 16 residues. The ends lost 2 bases at V and 5 bases at J; junction bases unmatched: 7. Germline V gene data show CDR1 as KGHSH and CDR2 as LQKENI. TCRdb recomputed calls from the RT-PCR reads with MiXCR, one row per CDR3 protein. The sample consists of under 200,000 distinct CDR3 sequences, approximately 10% of them appearing once. The rearrangement joins TRBV18 to TRBJ2-2; 8 positions match TRBD1. Sample: non-naive T cells sorted from PBMCs, taken around seven weeks after vaccination. This TCR came from a man in his forties or fifties who received an inactivated influenza vaccine. The CDR3 region is CASSPFDRGGTGELFF. The CDR3 DNA reads as TGTGCCAGCTCACCATTCGACAGGGGAGGAACCGGGGAGCTGTTTTTT.